This TCR beta chain was sequenced for a study of human T cells and chemical hapten exposure. In the study overall: There were weekly diphenylcyclopropenone doses to the scalp for patients throughout the roughly 24-week study.

This clonotype appeared once. Antigen unknown. TCRdb processed the RACE reads anew with MiXCR; each CDR3 protein has one entry. The table records 190,000 or so distinct CDR3 sequences, under 35% of them present only once. Study conclusions and caveats: DPC sensitization left the count of TCRs above 1 in 1000 unchanged.

Regarding time point: pre-sensitization, week 0. Documented treatment: therapeutic diphenylcyclopropenone sensitization with weekly scalp DPC. Unfractionated whole blood yielded the extracted total RNA. CDR1 is MDHEN, CDR2 SYDVKM, per germline. The CDR3 runs 14 residues. Deletions cut 5 bases from V and 1 base from J, with 11 bases between. V is TRBV28 and J is TRBJ1-1; a weak D match, TRBD1 (6 bases). The clonotype originates from a young woman with alopecia areata. Some clones in this sample may be carry-over from other donors' samples. Sequencing used whole blood, obtained in connection with sensitization to the hapten diphenylcyclopropenone (DPC). The CDR3 DNA sequence: TGTGCCAGCAGTCGGGACAACGCGAACACTGAAGCTTTCTTT. Amino acids: CASSRDNANTEAFF. Complete variable domain (other parts from reference TRBV28 and TRBJ1-1): DVKVTQSSRYLVKRTGEKVFLECVQDMDHENMFWYRQDPGLGLRLIYFSYDVKMKEKGDIPEGYSVSREKKERFSLILESASTNQTSMYLCASSRDNANTEAFFGQGTRLTVV.